The rows below give T cell receptor beta chains drawn from one sample of a study of blood T cell repertoires in COVID-19. The method was immunoSEQ multiplex PCR; TCRdb's version includes in-frame clones alone and lacks a portion of them. Here the sample spans around 370,000 clones, about nine tenths being singletons. The sequenced material came from peripheral blood. These receptors all stem from a woman between 65 and 79 years old with COVID-19, enrolled during active disease. The CDR3 runs from the conserved cysteine through the conserved F or W. A D gene is named only where the DNA matches it firmly. Rows may omit the clone size; those that give it use once, few, many or a size class.

>TRBJ2-1|TRBD2|TRBV2|.
TGTGCCAGCAGTGAAAGGGTACTAGCGGGGGGGATTGAGCAGTTCTTC
CASSERVLAGGIEQFF
>TRBJ1-5|.|TRBV29-1|.
TGCAGCGTTGGAGGCTCGGGGAGGGGTCAGCCCCAGCATTTT
CSVGGSGRGQPQHF
>TRBJ1-2|.|TRBV25-1|.
TGTGCCAGCCTTTTCCGTTCCGGCTATGGCTACACCTTC
CASLFRSGYGYTF
>TRBJ2-2|.|TRBV24-1|.
TGTGCCACCAGTGAACCCGACAGGCCCGGGGAGCTGTTTTTT
CATSEPDRPGELFF
>TRBJ1-3|.|TRBV28|.
TGTGCCAGCAGTTTTGGGCGAGTGATAGGCAACACCATATATTTT
CASSFGRVIGNTIYF
>TRBJ1-2|.|TRBV7-2|.
TGTGCCAGCAGCTTAGTAGCGTTCGAGCGGGGCTACACCTTC
CASSLVAFERGYTF
>TRBJ1-1|.|TRBV18|.
TGTGCCAGCTCACCCACTTCGACAGGAGAGGGGACAGCTTTCTTT
CASSPTSTGEGTAFF
>TRBJ2-1|.|TRBV14|.
TGTGCCAGCAGCCAAGAAATGAGGAAGGCCCAGTTCTTC
CASSQEMRKAQFF
>TRBJ1-4|.|TRBV18|.
TGTGCCAGCTCACCGTTGGGAGGTTGGAATGAAAAACTGTTTTTT
CASSPLGGWNEKLFF
>TRBJ2-5|.|TRBV11-2|.
TGTGCCAGCAGCTTAGAAGTGGAGCCGACCCAGTACTTC
CASSLEVEPTQYF
>TRBJ1-2|.|TRBV5-1|.
TGCGCCAGCAGCTTGGCCGCAGGGAAGGTGTATGGCTACACCTTC
CASSLAAGKVYGYTF
>TRBJ2-5|.|TRBV18|.
TGTGCCAGCTCACCACCCCGGGGTATGGGGTACCAAGAGACCCAGTACTTC
CASSPPRGMGYQETQYF
>TRBJ1-1|.|TRBV19|.
TGTGCCAGTAGTCCCTGGGAGGGAAACACTGAAGCTTTCTTT
CASSPWEGNTEAFF
>TRBJ1-2|.|TRBV6-5|.
TGTGCCAGCAGCCCCCAGGGGAACTATGGCTACACCTTC
CASSPQGNYGYTF
>TRBJ2-5|.|TRBV27|.
TGTGCCAGCAGTTTTGTTCGGGATAGGGAAGAGACCCAGTACTTC
CASSFVRDREETQYF
>TRBJ2-3|TRBD2|TRBV24-1|.
TGTGCCACCAGTGATGTAGCGGGGGGCAGGGATACGCAGTATTTT
CATSDVAGGRDTQYF
>TRBJ1-2|.|TRBV11-2|.
TGTGCCAGCAGCTGGACAGTTATCTATGGCTACACCTTC
CASSWTVIYGYTF
>TRBJ2-3|.|TRBV7-9|once
TGTGCCAGCAGCCTGCAGACAGATACGCAGTATTTT
CASSLQTDTQYF
>TRBJ1-5|TRBD1|TRBV24-1|.
TGTGCCACCAGTGCCACAGGGGGCGCGGGGCAGCCCCAGCATTTT
CATSATGGAGQPQHF
>TRBJ1-5|.|TRBV27|.
TGTGCCACCAAAGGGACCGCACGGGAGGAGCCCCAGCATTTT
CATKGTAREEPQHF
>TRBJ1-1|TRBD1|TRBV5-4|.
TGTGCCAGCAGCGGCAGACAGGGTGGCACTGAAGCTTTCTTT
CASSGRQGGTEAFF
>TRBJ2-1|.|TRBV23-1|.
TGCGCCAGCAGTCACTTTTCCACGGGGACATTTTACAATGAGCAGTTCTTC
CASSHFSTGTFYNEQFF
>TRBJ1-1|TRBD1|TRBV5-1|.
TGCGCCAGCAGCTTAGGTTCAGGGGGTTATCTTACTGAAGCTTTCTTT
CASSLGSGGYLTEAFF
>TRBJ1-2|.|TRBV29-1|.
TGCAGCGTTGGCGGTTCAAGGGGTTTGTATGGCTACACCTTC
CSVGGSRGLYGYTF